One and the same sample provided the 23 T cell receptor beta chains below, sequenced in a study of cytomegalovirus exposure and HLA in healthy donors. The PCR contained 60 Vbeta and 13 Jbeta primers. The data were produced by immunoSEQ multiplex PCR, yet TCRdb's version contains in-frame clones alone and is incomplete. The table has over 150,000 clones, around nine tenths seen once. The sequenced material came from PBMCs. These receptors originate from a woman aged 30 to 39 in good health and CMV-seronegative.

V gene TRBV7-2 combines with J gene TRBJ1-3; perhaps TRBD1 as D (6 bases). With 4 bases removed from V and 0 bases from J, the gap between germline ends came to 10 bases. Germline values: CDR1 SGHTA, CDR2 FQGNSA. There are 15 residues in the CDR3. CDR3 sequence reads: CASSSSRGSGNTIYF. The CDR3 nucleotides read TGTGCCAGCAGCTCTAGCAGGGGCTCTGGAAACACCATATATTTT.

The rearrangement links TRBV27 to TRBJ2-7, with 9 positions matching TRBD2. This CDR3 has 19 residues. The trim removed 0 bases at V and 3 bases at J, leaving 15 bases unmatched. CDR1 and CDR2 (germline): MNHEY, SMNVEV (reference sequence). This chain's CDR3 is CASSLSRGGWREGHYEQYF. CDR3 DNA sequence: TGTGCCAGCAGTTTATCCAGAGGAGGATGGCGGGAGGGCCACTACGAGCAGTACTTC.

The chain links TRBV28 to TRBJ1-5; 7 nucleotides agree with TRBD1. CDR1 is MDHEN and CDR2 is SYDVKM in the germline V gene. The CDR3 consists of 15 residues. After removal of 10 bases from V and 6 bases from J, the junction contained 15 bases not matched to a gene. CDR3: CATLYAGTARQPQHF. The DNA for the CDR3 is TGTGCCACCCTCTACGCCGGGACAGCCCGTCAGCCCCAGCATTTT.

The CDR3 protein is CASRVGTVVSEQYF. The CDR3 DNA reads TGCGCCAGCAGAGTGGGGACAGTTGTGTCCGAGCAGTACTTC. This chain uses TRBV5-1 with TRBJ2-7, with TRBD1 matching over 7 bases. Germline CDR1 reads SGHRS; CDR2 reads YFSETQ. J was trimmed by 6 bases and V by 5 bases; bases with no gene match: 11. The CDR3 sequence is 14 residues long.

This rearrangement joins TRBV19 to TRBJ2-1; no firm D call. The CDR3 contains 14 residues. V was trimmed by 3 bases and J by 0 bases, leaving 6 bases between them. Germline assignment: CDR1 LNHDA and CDR2 SQIVND (reference sequence). The CDR3 sequence is CASSIPSSYNEQFF. DNA of the CDR3: TGTGCCAGTAGTATCCCCAGCTCCTACAATGAGCAGTTCTTC.

The chain recombines TRBV14 with TRBJ2-3; a weak D match, TRBD1 (6 bases). The V and J ends lost 0 bases and 0 bases respectively, with 13 bases between them. Germline values: CDR1 SGHDN, CDR2 FVKESK. This CDR3 is 17 amino acids long. The chain's CDR3 is CASSQDWYRASTDTQYF. The DNA of the CDR3 is TGTGCCAGCAGCCAAGATTGGTACAGGGCAAGCACAGATACGCAGTATTTT.

V and J are TRBV5-4 and TRBJ1-2; D possibly corresponds to TRBD1 (6 bases). The CDR3 covers 16 residues. V was clipped by 1 base and J by 1 base, with 14 bases between them. CDR1 is SGHNT and CDR2 is YYREEE in the germline V gene (reference sequence). CDR3 protein: CASSLPDRIYNYGYTF. CDR3 nucleotides: TGTGCCAGCAGCTTGCCCGACAGGATCTATAACTATGGCTACACCTTC.

This clone was found once. The chain carries TRBV6-6 and TRBJ2-5; 11 bases agree with TRBD2. The DNA end favors TRBJ2-7, so the J call may be wrong. The CDR3 extends over 15 amino acids. Germline CDR1 reads MNHNY; CDR2 reads SVGAGI (reference sequence). The CDR3 here is CASSLTSGAIYEQYF. CDR3 coding DNA: TGTGCCAGCAGTTTGACTAGCGGGGCAATCTACGAGCAGTACTTC.

This sequence joins TRBV6-4 and TRBJ2-2, with a tentative D call TRBD1 (6 bases). The CDR3 is 14 residues long. Deletions cut 8 bases from V and 1 base from J, with 11 bases between. Germline CDR1 is MRHNA and CDR2 is SNTAGT. The CDR3 here is CASSSQGNTGELFF. CDR3 DNA sequence: TGTGCCAGCTCGTCACAGGGGAACACCGGGGAGCTGTTTTTT.

The chain has TRBV2 and TRBJ2-2; TRBD1 matches 10 bases. Germline CDR1 and CDR2: SNHLY and FYNNEI. CDR3 length: 15 amino acids. J lost 3 bases, V lost 6 bases, and 4 bases had no gene match. The CDR3 spells CASRGDRGDTGELFF. The CDR3 DNA reads as TGTGCCAGCAGGGGGGACAGGGGTGACACCGGGGAGCTGTTTTTT.

The V and J genes are TRBV9 and TRBJ2-4, with TRBD1 matching over 7 bases. The germline CDR1 and CDR2 sequences are SGDLS and YYNGEE. V lost 4 bases and J lost 2; bases outside the gene matches: 9. This CDR3 is built from 16 residues. In nucleotides, the CDR3 is TGTGCCAGCAGCCCCCGGACAGGTGATTCCAAAAACATTCAGTACTTC. Amino acid sequence: CASSPRTGDSKNIQYF.

V gene TRBV6-4 combines with J gene TRBJ1-3; D possibly corresponds to TRBD1 (5 bases). With 8 bases removed from V and 2 bases from J, the gap between germline ends came to 22 bases. This CDR3 has 17 amino acids. Germline lookup yields CDR1 MRHNA and CDR2 SNTAGT. CDR3 sequence reads: CASAHLQARFTGNTIYF. DNA of the CDR3: TGTGCCAGCGCCCACTTACAGGCTCGGTTTACTGGAAACACCATATATTTT.

The V gene is TRBV10-2, the J gene TRBJ1-2; D ambiguous. V was clipped by 0 bases and J by 6 bases, with 8 bases between them. This CDR3 has 13 amino acids. Germline V gene sequence: CDR1 WSHSY, CDR2 SAAADI. DNA for the CDR3: TGCGCCAGCAGTGAGTCGTCGGGAAATGGCTACACCTTC. Its protein is CASSESSGNGYTF.

The V and J genes are TRBV10-2 and TRBJ2-1, with TRBD2 matching over 10 bases. Germline trimming cut 8 bases from V and 5 bases from J; bases unmatched to any gene: 6. Germline V gives CDR1 WSHSY, CDR2 SAAADI. The CDR3 sequence is 14 residues long. CDR3 sequence (DNA): TGCGCCAGCCGACTAGCGGGTATTAACAATGAGCAGTTCTTC. This encodes CASRLAGINNEQFF.

This chain joins TRBV30 and TRBJ2-7, with 12 bases identical to TRBD2. This CDR3 is built from 13 residues. V lost 5 bases, J lost 2 bases, and 1 base stayed unmatched. Germline values: CDR1 GTSNPN, CDR2 SVGIG (reference sequence). CDR3 region: CAWASGRAYEQYF. CDR3 coding DNA: TGTGCCTGGGCTAGCGGGAGGGCCTACGAGCAGTACTTC.

The V gene is TRBV2, the J gene TRBJ1-1; tentative D call: TRBD1 (5 bases). Germline V CDR1 and CDR2: SNHLY, FYNNEI. The CDR3 length is 16 residues. The germline V and J ends were trimmed by 6 bases and 3 bases, with 20 bases remaining between them. The CDR3 loop is CASSPRASGGDTEAFF. In nucleotides, the CDR3 is TGTGCCAGCAGCCCCAGGGCCTCGGGGGGAGACACTGAAGCTTTCTTT.

This sequence joins TRBV5-1 and TRBJ2-5, with 7 bases identical to TRBD1. This CDR3 spans 16 amino acids. V shed 2 bases and J 1 base; nucleotides not matched to a gene: 8. Germline CDR1 and CDR2: SGHRS and YFSETQ. The CDR3 region is CASSLTTTGVQETQYF. The DNA of the CDR3 is TGCGCCAGCAGCTTAACTACCACAGGGGTCCAAGAGACCCAGTACTTC.

The chain recombines TRBV12-5 with TRBJ2-5; D might be TRBD2 (6 bases). The J call may not be correct, given that the DNA end is closer to TRBJ2-7. CDR3 length: 11 residues. The germline V gene has CDR1 LGHNT and CDR2 FRNRAP. DNA for the CDR3: TGTGCTAGTTCGGAGGGGTACGAGCAGTACTTC. Amino acid sequence: CASSEGYEQYF.

This chain joins TRBV6-1 and TRBJ1-6; 9 bases line up with TRBD1. The CDR3 spans 14 residues. Germline V gives CDR1 MNHNS, CDR2 SASEGT. Losses at the gene ends were 6 bases for V and 11 bases for J; bases not matched to a gene: 8. CDR3 region: CASRTGQGLPPLHF. The CDR3 nucleotides read TGTGCCAGCAGGACGGGACAGGGCCTCCCACCCCTCCACTTT.

The rearrangement uses TRBV4-1 and TRBJ2-1; TRBD2 aligns across 12 bases. After removal of 0 bases from V and 3 bases from J, the junction contained 3 bases not matched to a gene. In germline, CDR1 is MGHRA, CDR2 YSYEKL. The CDR3 loop spans 17 amino acids. CDR3 DNA: TGCGCCAGCAGCCAAGATCTGACTAGCGGGGGCTACAATGAGCAGTTCTTC. This gives the protein CASSQDLTSGGYNEQFF.

CDR3 sequence: CASSYYRDYEQYF. Written as DNA, the CDR3 is TGCGCCAGCAGCTATTACAGGGACTACGAGCAGTACTTC. This rearrangement joins TRBV5-1 to TRBJ2-7, with a possible D match to TRBD1 (6 bases). Germline lookup yields CDR1 SGHRS and CDR2 YFSETQ. The CDR3 spans 13 residues. V shed 3 bases and J shed 3 bases, with 10 bases lying between them.

The chain employs TRBV5-8 and TRBJ2-5; 7 nucleotides line up with TRBD1. The J call could be wrong; TRBJ2-7 is a better fit for the DNA end. This CDR3 region has 15 residues. Germline CDR1 SGHTS, CDR2 YDEGEE. DNA of the CDR3: TGTGCCAGCAACCCTTCCGGGACAGCTAGATACGAGCAGTACTTC. Translation gives CASNPSGTARYEQYF.

A single count supports this clone. The V call is TRBV5-6, the J call TRBJ2-1; 7 bases are shared with TRBD1. Germline CDR1 reads SGHDT; CDR2 reads YYEEEE. The CDR3 is 15 residues long. The trim removed 2 bases at V and 8 bases at J, leaving 10 bases unmatched. The CDR3 bases are TGTGCCAGCAGCTTCTTAGGGGGCCTCGCGGATGAGCAGTTCTTC. Its translation: CASSFLGGLADEQFF.